This T cell receptor beta chain was observed in a study of T cell changes during pregnancy in multiple sclerosis. Germline V gives CDR1 MNHEY, CDR2 SMNVEV (reference sequence). Trimming removed 6 bases from V and 1 base from J; junction bases left unmatched: 5. This CDR3 has 14 residues. Only in-frame clones appear in the TCRdb table, and some are missing; sequencing was by immunoSEQ multiplex PCR. This table holds some 50,000 clones, 95% found once. The receptor was derived from a female donor with multiple sclerosis, enrolled in a pregnancy study. Material: CD8+ T cells from peripheral blood mononuclear cells, obtained in the first trimester of pregnancy. The genes are TRBV27 and TRBJ1-2; the match to TRBD1 covers 7 bases. This CDR3 reads CASSLTGSNYGYTF. The CDR3 DNA follows: TGTGCCAGCAGCCTGACAGGGAGTAACTATGGCTACACCTTC.